A few counts support the clone carrying this T cell receptor beta chain. These data come from a study of T cell responses to AZD1222 COVID-19 vaccine. Only in-frame clones appear in the TCRdb table, and some are missing; sequencing was by immunoSEQ multiplex PCR. Of tens of thousands of clones listed, roughly 82% are singletons. This specimen consisted of peripheral blood, obtained on day 0 of AZD1222 vaccination. The sequence was collected from an adult in good health.

In nucleotides, the CDR3 is TGTGCCAGCAGCCCCTCCCGGGAGCGGGGCACAGATACGCAGTATTTT. Its protein is CASSPSRERGTDTQYF. The chain carries TRBV4-2 and TRBJ2-3; D may be TRBD2 (6 bases). Trimming removed 4 bases from V and 1 base from J, with 15 bases in between. The CDR3 covers 16 residues. CDR1 and CDR2 from the germline V gene are LGHNA and YNFKEQ.